This T cell receptor (beta chain) was recovered during a study of regulatory T cells in long-lasting Graves disease. In germline, CDR1 is DFQATT, CDR2 SNEGSKA (reference sequence). Trimming pared 6 bases from V and 4 bases from J, leaving 18 bases between. CDR3 length: 14 residues. This clonotype has at least ten counts. TCR beta libraries were built with iRepertoire HTBI primers and Arm-PCR of CDR3 regions. TCRdb recomputed calls from the multiplex PCR reads with MiXCR, one row per CDR3 protein. The profile covers 390,000 or so distinct CDR3 sequences, with about an eighth appearing a single time and about 20% taken by the ten largest. Time point of the sample: newly diagnosed GD, antithyroid drugs for less than 3 months. The authors made the TCR library using RNA they extracted from PBMCs. This sample also belongs to another study, concerning T cells in Graves' hyperthyroidism and ophthalmopathy.

Source: peripheral blood mononuclear cells (PBMCs), taken at new diagnosis, from a patient treated with antithyroid drugs. The chain recombines TRBV20-1 with TRBJ1-2, with D uncertain. This TCR was sampled from a woman aged 18 to 35 with Graves disease. The DNA of the CDR3 is TGCAGTGCCTTCTCCTCCCGGACCCTCTATGGCTACACCTTC. Amino acids: CSAFSSRTLYGYTF.